One sample yielded the 31 T cell receptor beta chains listed below, sequenced in a study of shared clonotypes between healthy human individuals. This table comes from immunoSEQ multiplex PCR, and its TCRdb copy is limited to in-frame clones, with some not included. Counted here are about 2 million clones, 85% to 95% occurring once; the ten biggest clones make up 0.13%. Sample: naive CD4+ T cells sorted from blood. Subset in this sample: CD45RA+ positively selected. The receptors stem from a man younger than 35 in good health.

The chain recombines TRBV7-8 with TRBJ1-4; D not certain. CDR3 length: 15 amino acids. Trimming cost V 1 base and J 5 bases, with 11 bases left between them. Looked up from germline, CDR1 is SGHVS and CDR2 is FQNEAQ. CDR3 sequence reads: CASSLGQILNEKLFF. CDR3 in DNA: TGTGCCAGCAGCTTAGGACAAATCCTGAATGAAAAACTGTTTTTT.

A note on this clone: The junction differs from germline at one of its ends, possibly a read error. J is TRBJ1-5 and V is TRBV23-1; D uncertain. TRBV23-1 is placed among ORFs of uncertain function. This CDR3 contains 13 residues. The CDR3 nucleotides are TGCGCCAGCAGTCCACCTCCGGGTCAGGCCCAGCATTTT. Protein product: CASSPPPGQAQHF.

The chain is built from TRBV6-6 and TRBJ2-1, with 10 bases identical to TRBD2. V trimming: 4 bases; J trimming: 8 bases; junction bases outside the gene matches: 5. The germline CDR1 and CDR2 sequences are MNHNY and SVGAGI (reference sequence). This CDR3 has 14 amino acids. This CDR3 reads CASSLAGGWDEQFF. CDR3 in DNA: TGTGCCAGCAGTTTAGCGGGGGGCTGGGATGAGCAGTTCTTC.

V is TRBV14 and J is TRBJ2-5; no clear D. There are 16 residues in the CDR3. Trimming took off 2 bases at V and 1 base at J, with 14 bases between the two ends. Per germline, CDR1 SGHDN and CDR2 FVKESK. In DNA, the CDR3 is TGTGCCAGCAGCCAAAGACTCGGCATCACCCAAGAGACCCAGTACTTC. This sequence encodes CASSQRLGITQETQYF. Together with reference TRBV14 and TRBJ2-5, the CDR3 gives the full variable domain: EAGVTQFPSHSVIEKGQTVTLRCDPISGHDNLYWYRRVMGKEIKFLLHFVKESKQDESGMPNNRFLAERTGGTYSTLKVQPAELEDSGVYFCASSQRLGITQETQYFGPGTRLLVL.

The rearrangement links TRBV6-5 to TRBJ2-1; TRBD2 aligns across 7 bases. From germline, CDR1 is MNHEY and CDR2 SVGAGI. This CDR3 comprises 12 residues. Germline trimming cut 7 bases from V and 8 bases from J; bases unmatched to any gene: 5. CDR3 region: CASMGLNYEQFF. CDR3 coding DNA: TGTGCCAGCATGGGACTAAATTATGAGCAGTTCTTC.

V usage is TRBV18 and J usage is TRBJ1-3; maybe TRBD1 (5 bases). The ends were cut back, 2 bases at V and 3 bases at J, with 11 bases in the middle. Germline V gene sequence: CDR1 KGHSH, CDR2 LQKENI. The CDR3 runs to 15 residues. CDR3 nucleotides: TGTGCCAGCTCACCATGGAGCCAGGGTGGAAACACCATATATTTT. Translating it yields CASSPWSQGGNTIYF. The full variable domain, with the rest looked up from reference TRBV18 and TRBJ1-3, is NAGVMQNPRHLVRRRGQEARLRCSPMKGHSHVYWYRQLPEEGLKFMVYLQKENIIDESGMPKERFSAEFPKEGPSILRIQQVVRGDSAAYFCASSPWSQGGNTIYFGEGSWLTVV.

Concerning this clone: This specimen includes other DNA sequences encoding the same CDR3. This rearrangement joins TRBV6-5 to TRBJ2-6, with D perhaps TRBD1 (6 bases). Germline lookup yields CDR1 MNHEY and CDR2 SVGAGI. The CDR3 loop spans 15 amino acids. The V end was cut by 4 bases, the J end by 2 bases, with 9 bases between. The CDR3 spells CASSLTGPGANVLTF. The DNA for the CDR3 is TGTGCCAGCAGTTTAACAGGGCCTGGGGCCAACGTCCTGACTTTC.

This chain connects TRBV7-2 to TRBJ2-7; 8 bases map to TRBD2. Germline CDR1 is SGHTA and CDR2 is FQGNSA. V was pared by 4 bases and J by 5 bases, with 7 bases of the junction left unmatched. The CDR3 has 14 residues. The CDR3 DNA is TGTGCCAGCAGCTCCCAGCGCGGGGGGAACGAGCAGTACTTC. Protein sequence: CASSSQRGGNEQYF.

This clone was seen a few times. This chain uses TRBV6-5 with TRBJ1-1; TRBD1 matches 7 bases. Unmatched junction bases numbered 4, after V lost 6 bases and J lost 0 bases. The CDR3 covers 14 residues. Germline CDR1 reads MNHEY; CDR2 reads SVGAGI. Written as DNA, the CDR3 is TGTGCCAGCAGAGCCGGGACAGTGAACACTGAAGCTTTCTTT. This codes for CASRAGTVNTEAFF.

The V gene is TRBV9, the J gene TRBJ2-3, with unresolved D. This CDR3 contains 13 residues. From germline, CDR1 is SGDLS and CDR2 YYNGEE. V dropped 4 bases and J dropped 3 bases, with 9 bases sitting between them. The CDR3 loop is CASSPQGTDTQYF. The CDR3 nucleotides are TGTGCCAGCAGCCCCCAAGGGACAGATACGCAGTATTTT.

This clone came up once. J is TRBJ2-7 and V is TRBV7-8, with a tentative D call TRBD2 (5 bases). CDR1 SGHVS and CDR2 FQNEAQ come from the germline V gene. With 6 bases removed from V and 0 bases from J, the gap between germline ends came to 15 bases. The CDR3 consists of 15 residues. Written as DNA, the CDR3 is TGTGCCAGCAGTTCCCGCGGAGGACTCTCCTACGAGCAGTACTTC. This codes for CASSSRGGLSYEQYF. The complete variable domain, with remaining parts taken from reference TRBV7-8 and TRBJ2-7, reads GAGVSQSPRYKVAKRGQDVALRCDPISGHVSLFWYQQALGQGPEFLTYFQNEAQLDKSGLPSDRFFAERPEGSVSTLKIQRTQQEDSAVYLCASSSRGGLSYEQYFGPGTRLTVT.

CDR3 DNA sequence: TGTGCCAGCAGCAAGGGATGCGACAGGGGGTCATATGGGGCTTTCTTT. It specifies CASSKGCDRGSYGAFF. V and J are TRBV21-1 and TRBJ1-1; the D call of TRBD1 is as the table states it, not checked on the DNA. TRBV21-1 is a listed pseudogene. The CDR3 extends over 16 amino acids.

J is TRBJ2-7 and V is TRBV29-1, with 14 bases aligning to TRBD2. After removal of 3 bases from V and 4 bases from J, the junction contained 8 bases not matched to a gene. This CDR3 has 16 amino acids. CDR1 is SQVTM, CDR2 ANQGSEA, per germline. The CDR3 region is CSVEGLAGASGYEQYF. CDR3 in DNA: TGCAGCGTTGAGGGACTAGCGGGAGCGTCTGGGTACGAGCAGTACTTC.

The chain employs TRBV5-4 and TRBJ2-7; 7 bases match TRBD2. Germline lookup yields CDR1 SGHNT and CDR2 YYREEE (reference sequence). This CDR3 is 15 amino acids long. V dropped 3 bases and J dropped 2; count of bases not matched to a gene: 8. The chain's CDR3 is CASSSSGGQTYEQYF. The DNA of the CDR3 is TGTGCCAGCAGCTCGTCGGGGGGTCAGACCTACGAGCAGTACTTC.

The genes are TRBV6-5 and TRBJ2-3; weak D call: TRBD2 (6 bases). Germline V gene sequence: CDR1 MNHEY, CDR2 SVGAGI. The CDR3 loop spans 13 amino acids. With 7 bases removed from V and 2 bases from J, the gap between germline ends came to 10 bases. The CDR3 sequence: CASTRGTTDTQYF. CDR3 bases: TGTGCCAGCACTCGGGGGACCACAGATACGCAGTATTTT.

The CDR3 DNA sequence: TGTGCCAGCAGCCGGGACAGTAATGAAAAACTGTTTTTT. Amino acids: CASSRDSNEKLFF. The chain has TRBV13 and TRBJ1-4; 7 bases are a match to TRBD1. J was trimmed by 4 bases and V by 5 bases; bases with no gene match: 1. Looked up from germline, CDR1 is PRHDT and CDR2 is FYEKMQ (reference sequence). This CDR3 contains 13 residues.

The chain carries TRBV9 and TRBJ1-1; D unclear. Trimming left V 0 bases short and J 3 bases short, with 9 bases between. Germline V gene lookup returns CDR1 SGDLS and CDR2 YYNGEE. The CDR3 runs to 14 residues. CDR3 sequence reads: CASSVVRRDTEAFF. The CDR3, as DNA: TGTGCCAGCAGCGTAGTTAGGAGAGACACTGAAGCTTTCTTT.

The gene calls are TRBV10-1 and TRBJ2-2; 8 positions match TRBD2. Germline V gene lookup returns CDR1 WNHNN and CDR2 SYGVQD (reference sequence). V was pared by 4 bases and J by 7 bases, with 8 bases of the junction left unmatched. The CDR3 consists of 15 residues. CDR3 loop: CASSGSGGFSGELFF. In DNA, the CDR3 is TGCGCCAGCAGTGGGAGCGGGGGCTTTAGCGGGGAGCTGTTTTTT.

The chain combines TRBV7-8 with TRBJ1-5; D is unresolved. The CDR3 consists of 15 residues. In germline, CDR1 is SGHVS, CDR2 FQNEAQ. V was shortened by 5 bases and J by 1 base, with 12 bases between the two germline ends. CDR3 residues: CASSPREMSNQPQHF. Here the CDR3 DNA reads TGTGCCAGCAGCCCCCGGGAGATGAGCAATCAGCCCCAGCATTTT.

This sequence joins TRBV9 and TRBJ2-2, with D perhaps assigned TRBD1 or TRBD2 (5 bases each). V lost 0 bases to trimming and J lost 4 bases, with 19 bases between them. Germline assignment: CDR1 SGDLS and CDR2 YYNGEE. The CDR3 totals 18 residues. CDR3 in amino acids: CASSVAGTQAEVTGELFF. Written as DNA, the CDR3 is TGTGCCAGCAGCGTAGCAGGGACGCAGGCTGAAGTCACCGGGGAGCTGTTTTTT.

The chain links TRBV6-1 to TRBJ2-7, with TRBD1 matching over 8 bases. Germline values: CDR1 MNHNS, CDR2 SASEGT. V gave up 6 bases and J gave up 6 bases; unmatched junction bases: 7. This CDR3 contains 13 residues. CDR3 amino acids: CASSLDRAGEQYF. DNA for the CDR3: TGTGCCAGCAGCCTGGACAGGGCAGGCGAGCAGTACTTC.

The rearrangement joins TRBV6-5 to TRBJ2-2; 8 bases agree with TRBD1. After removal of 4 bases from V and 6 bases from J, the junction contained 4 bases not matched to a gene. This CDR3 comprises 14 residues. CDR1 MNHEY and CDR2 SVGAGI come from the germline V gene. As DNA, the CDR3 is TGTGCCAGCAGTTCGACAGGGGCCCCCGGGGAGCTGTTTTTT. Translating it yields CASSSTGAPGELFF.

This chain joins TRBV27 and TRBJ2-1; D is ambiguous. CDR1 MNHEY and CDR2 SMNVEV come from the germline V gene (reference sequence). Trimming shortened V by 4 bases and J by 5 bases, and 12 bases separated the two germline ends. The CDR3 loop spans 14 amino acids. CDR3 DNA: TGTGCCAGCAGTTCAGGATGGGGAAACAATGAGCAGTTCTTC. Its protein is CASSSGWGNNEQFF.

A few counts support this clone. The rearrangement joins TRBV11-2 to TRBJ1-2, with a tentative D call TRBD1 (5 bases). V lost 1 base to trimming and J lost 7 bases, with 7 bases between them. This CDR3 contains 12 residues. The germline V gene encodes CDR1 SGHAT and CDR2 FQNNGV. CDR3 amino acids: CASSLVTGGYTF. DNA of the CDR3: TGTGCCAGCAGCTTAGTTACAGGTGGCTACACCTTC.

The chain combines TRBV2 with TRBJ2-3, with 10 bases matching TRBD2. The germline V gene has CDR1 SNHLY and CDR2 FYNNEI. This CDR3 is built from 11 residues. V gave up 4 bases and J gave up 15 bases; unmatched junction bases: 4. This chain's CDR3 is CASSGGTSEYF. CDR3 in DNA: TGTGCCAGCAGTGGGGGGACTAGCGAATATTTT. Based on the CDR3 plus reference TRBV2 and TRBJ2-3, the full variable domain is EPEVTQTPSHQVTQMGQEVILRCVPISNHLYFYWYRQILGQKVEFLVSFYNNEISEKSEIFDDQFSVERPDGSNFTLKIRSTKLEDSAMYFCASSGGTSEYFGPGTRLTVL.

This clone was recorded only once. One end of the junction does not line up with germline, which may come from a read error. Within the sample, other DNA sequences also encode this same CDR3. The CDR3 sequence is CSVVRGARTEAFF. The CDR3 region has the DNA TGCAGCGTTGTTCGGGGGGCTCGGACTGAAGCTTTTTTT. The chain is built from TRBV29-1 and TRBJ1-1, with D possibly matching TRBD1 (6 bases). Germline V CDR1 and CDR2: SQVTM, ANQGSEA. The CDR3 is made up of 13 amino acids.

The chain combines TRBV18 with TRBJ2-5; D possibly uses TRBD1 or TRBD2 (7 bases each). This CDR3 is built from 14 residues. V lost 10 bases and J lost 2, with 17 bases in between. Germline V lookup: CDR1 KGHSH, CDR2 LQKENI. The CDR3 spells CATTGGTAQETQYF. The CDR3 DNA reads as TGTGCCACCACCGGGGGGACAGCACAAGAGACCCAGTACTTC. Variable domain in full (rest from reference TRBV18 and TRBJ2-5): NAGVMQNPRHLVRRRGQEARLRCSPMKGHSHVYWYRQLPEEGLKFMVYLQKENIIDESGMPKERFSAEFPKEGPSILRIQQVVRGDSAAYFCATTGGTAQETQYFGPGTRLLVL.

The chain links TRBV19 to TRBJ1-5; D gene unclear. The CDR3 sequence is 16 residues long. Looked up from germline, CDR1 is LNHDA and CDR2 is SQIVND (reference sequence). V gave up 5 bases and J gave up 7 bases, with 21 bases separating them. This chain's CDR3 is CASSPRSDQNHQPQHF. The CDR3 nucleotides read TGTGCCAGTAGTCCGCGCTCCGACCAGAATCACCAGCCCCAGCATTTT.

The rearrangement uses TRBV7-2 and TRBJ1-4, with a tentative D call TRBD1 (5 bases). CDR1 is SGHTA, CDR2 FQGNSA, per germline. The CDR3 runs 17 residues. V lost 5 bases to trimming and J lost 8 bases, with 24 bases between them. CDR3 region: CASSLILPLGGSEKLFF. CDR3 DNA: TGTGCCAGCAGCCTAATTCTCCCTTTGGGGGGTTCGGAAAAACTGTTTTTT.

The V gene is TRBV30, the J gene TRBJ1-1; maybe TRBD1 (5 bases). Germline loops: CDR1 GTSNPN, CDR2 SVGIG (reference sequence). This CDR3 is built from 11 residues. V shed 2 bases and J shed 7 bases, with 8 bases lying between them. CDR3 amino acids: CAWSNRGEAFF. CDR3 coding DNA: TGTGCCTGGAGTAATAGGGGTGAAGCTTTCTTT.

This clone was detected once. Since a much larger clone is just one base distant, this may be a read error. Other nucleotide sequences from this sample produce the same CDR3. J is TRBJ1-1 and V is TRBV14; possible D gene TRBD1, 5 bases. There are 13 residues in the CDR3. Germline V gives CDR1 SGHDN, CDR2 FVKESK. Between the trimmed V and J ends, which lost 5 bases and 1 base, there was a span of 8 bases. The CDR3 coding sequence is TGTGCCAGCAGCTTACAGGAGAACACTGAAGCTTTCTTT. Protein: CASSLQENTEAFF. The full variable domain, rest sourced from reference TRBV14 and TRBJ1-1, is EAGVTQFPSHSVIEKGQTVTLRCDPISGHDNLYWYRRVMGKEIKFLLHFVKESKQDESGMPNNRFLAERTGGTYSTLKVQPAELEDSGVYFCASSLQENTEAFFGQGTRLTVV.